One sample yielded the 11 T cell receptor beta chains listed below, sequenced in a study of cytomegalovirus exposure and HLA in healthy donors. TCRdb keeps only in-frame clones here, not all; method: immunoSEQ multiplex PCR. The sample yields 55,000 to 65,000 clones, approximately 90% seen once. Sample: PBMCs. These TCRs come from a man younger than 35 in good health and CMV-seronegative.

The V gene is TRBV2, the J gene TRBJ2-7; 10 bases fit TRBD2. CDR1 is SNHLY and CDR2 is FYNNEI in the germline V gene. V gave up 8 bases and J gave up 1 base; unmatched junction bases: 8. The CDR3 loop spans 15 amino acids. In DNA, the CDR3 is TGTGCCAGCCCGAGGGAGCGGGAGGGATCCTACGAGCAGTACTTC. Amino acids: CASPREREGSYEQYF. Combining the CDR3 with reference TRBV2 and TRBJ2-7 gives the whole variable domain EPEVTQTPSHQVTQMGQEVILRCVPISNHLYFYWYRQILGQKVEFLVSFYNNEISEKSEIFDDQFSVERPDGSNFTLKIRSTKLEDSAMYFCASPREREGSYEQYFGPGTRLTVT.

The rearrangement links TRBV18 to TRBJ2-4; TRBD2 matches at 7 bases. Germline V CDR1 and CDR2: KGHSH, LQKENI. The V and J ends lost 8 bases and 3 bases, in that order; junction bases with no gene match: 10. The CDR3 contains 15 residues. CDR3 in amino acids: CASAPSAGVKNIQYF. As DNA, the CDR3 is TGTGCCAGCGCCCCTAGTGCGGGAGTCAAAAACATTCAGTACTTC.

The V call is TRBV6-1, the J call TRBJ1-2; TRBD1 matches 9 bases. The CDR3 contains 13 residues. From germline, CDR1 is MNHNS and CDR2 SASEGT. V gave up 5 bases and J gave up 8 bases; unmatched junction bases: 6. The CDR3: CASSMDRGEGYTF. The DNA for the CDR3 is TGTGCCAGCAGTATGGACAGGGGAGAGGGCTACACCTTC.

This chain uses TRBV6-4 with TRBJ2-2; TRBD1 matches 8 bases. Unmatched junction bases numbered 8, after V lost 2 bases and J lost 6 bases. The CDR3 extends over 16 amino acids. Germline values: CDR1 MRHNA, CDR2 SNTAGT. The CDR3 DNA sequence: TGTGCCAGCAGTGACCCCGGACAGGGAATGTCCGGGGAGCTGTTTTTT. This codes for CASSDPGQGMSGELFF.

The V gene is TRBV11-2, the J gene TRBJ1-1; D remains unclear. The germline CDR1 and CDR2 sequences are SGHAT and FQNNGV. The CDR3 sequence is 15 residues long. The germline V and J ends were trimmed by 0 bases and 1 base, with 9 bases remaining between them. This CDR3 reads CASSLEPGSNTEAFF. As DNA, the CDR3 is TGTGCCAGCAGCTTAGAGCCGGGTTCGAACACTGAAGCTTTCTTT. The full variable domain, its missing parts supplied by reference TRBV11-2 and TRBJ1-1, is EAGVAQSPRYKIIEKRQSVAFWCNPISGHATLYWYQQILGQGPKLLIQFQNNGVVDDSQLPKDRFSAERLKGVDSTLKIQPAKLEDSAVYLCASSLEPGSNTEAFFGQGTRLTVV.

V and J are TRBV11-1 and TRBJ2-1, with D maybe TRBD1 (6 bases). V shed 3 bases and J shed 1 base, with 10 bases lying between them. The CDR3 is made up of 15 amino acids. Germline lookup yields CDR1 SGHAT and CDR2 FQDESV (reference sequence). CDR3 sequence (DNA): TGTGCCAGCAGCTTTTCCCAGGGGTCCTACAATGAGCAGTTCTTC. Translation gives CASSFSQGSYNEQFF.

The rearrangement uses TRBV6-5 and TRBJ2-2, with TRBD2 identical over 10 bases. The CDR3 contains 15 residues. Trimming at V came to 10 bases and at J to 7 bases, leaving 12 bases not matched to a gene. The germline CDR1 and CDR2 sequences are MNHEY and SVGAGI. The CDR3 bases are TGTGCCACCAAATCAGCGGGAGGGCCTGGCGGGGAGCTGTTTTTT. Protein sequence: CATKSAGGPGGELFF.

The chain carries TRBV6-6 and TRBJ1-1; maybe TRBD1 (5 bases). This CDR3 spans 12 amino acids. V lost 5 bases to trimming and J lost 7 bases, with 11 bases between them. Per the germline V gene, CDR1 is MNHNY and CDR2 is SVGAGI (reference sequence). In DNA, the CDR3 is TGTGCCAGCAGTCCAGGGTTGGGTGAAGCTTTCTTT. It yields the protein CASSPGLGEAFF.

The CDR3: CASSHRTGFTGELFF. CDR3 sequence (DNA): TGTGCCAGCAGCCACCGGACAGGGTTCACCGGGGAGCTGTTTTTT. The gene calls are TRBV11-2 and TRBJ2-2, with TRBD1 matching 8 bases. Germline V CDR1 and CDR2: SGHAT, FQNNGV. The CDR3 runs 15 residues. V was clipped by 5 bases and J by 4 bases; unmatched bases: 6. The full variable domain, in which reference TRBV11-2 and TRBJ2-2 provide the parts outside the CDR3, is EAGVAQSPRYKIIEKRQSVAFWCNPISGHATLYWYQQILGQGPKLLIQFQNNGVVDDSQLPKDRFSAERLKGVDSTLKIQPAKLEDSAVYLCASSHRTGFTGELFFGEGSRLTVL.

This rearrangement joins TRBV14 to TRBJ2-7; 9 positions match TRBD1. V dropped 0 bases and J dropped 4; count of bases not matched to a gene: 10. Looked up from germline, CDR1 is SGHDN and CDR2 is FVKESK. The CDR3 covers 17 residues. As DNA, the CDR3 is TGTGCCAGCAGCCAAGAGGAACCCGGGACAGGGATATACGAGCAGTACTTC. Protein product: CASSQEEPGTGIYEQYF.

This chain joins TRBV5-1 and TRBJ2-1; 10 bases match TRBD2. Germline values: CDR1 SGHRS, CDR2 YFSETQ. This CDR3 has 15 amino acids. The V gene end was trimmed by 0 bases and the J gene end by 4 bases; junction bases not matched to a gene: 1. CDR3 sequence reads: CASSLELAGYNEQFF. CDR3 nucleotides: TGCGCCAGCAGCTTGGAACTAGCGGGGTACAATGAGCAGTTCTTC.